This T cell receptor beta chain appears in the sequencing data of a study of T cell responses to AZD1222 COVID-19 vaccine. Second doses at about 4 or about 12 weeks were pooled. Concerning this clone: What it binds is not known.

Germline CDR1 LNHDA, CDR2 SQIVND (reference sequence). V was pared by 4 bases and J by 3 bases, with 10 bases between. This CDR3 has 15 residues. TCRdb keeps only in-frame clones here, not all; method: immunoSEQ multiplex PCR. The table records about 120,000 clones, roughly 91% of them present only once. Study results and limitations: Unmutated variant regions reportedly attract nearly half of all spike-specific TCRs. Spike-specific TCR repertoires showed rising breadth and depth after two AZD1222 doses. The donors showed a predominance of white British ancestry and of females, with possible underestimation of clonal diversity.

The sequence was obtained from an adult who received the AZD1222 COVID-19 vaccine. J is TRBJ1-6 and V is TRBV19, with unresolved D. The sample consisted of peripheral blood, taken 28 days after the second AZD1222 dose. The CDR3, as DNA: TGTGCCAGTAGTACGAACCGGGACTATAATTCACCCCTCCACTTT. Translating gives CASSTNRDYNSPLHF. Variable domain in full (rest from reference TRBV19 and TRBJ1-6): DGGITQSPKYLFRKEGQNVTLSCEQNLNHDAMYWYRQDPGQGLRLIYYSQIVNDFQKGDIAEGYSVSREKKESFPLTVTSAQKNPTAFYLCASSTNRDYNSPLHFGNGTRLTVT.